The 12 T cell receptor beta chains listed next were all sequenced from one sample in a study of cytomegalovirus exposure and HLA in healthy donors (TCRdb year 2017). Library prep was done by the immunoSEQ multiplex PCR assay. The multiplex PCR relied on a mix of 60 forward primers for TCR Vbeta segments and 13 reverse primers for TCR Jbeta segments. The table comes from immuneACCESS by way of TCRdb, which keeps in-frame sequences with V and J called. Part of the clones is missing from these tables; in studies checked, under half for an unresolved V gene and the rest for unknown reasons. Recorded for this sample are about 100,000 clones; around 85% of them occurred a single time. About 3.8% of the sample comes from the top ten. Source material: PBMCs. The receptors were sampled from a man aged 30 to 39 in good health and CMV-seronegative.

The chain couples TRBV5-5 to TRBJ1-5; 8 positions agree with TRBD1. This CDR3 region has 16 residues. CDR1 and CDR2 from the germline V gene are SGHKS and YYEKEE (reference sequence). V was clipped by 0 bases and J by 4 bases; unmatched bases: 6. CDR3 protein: CASSLDDRGRNQPQHF. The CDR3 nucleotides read TGTGCCAGCAGCTTGGACGACAGGGGTCGAAATCAGCCCCAGCATTTT.

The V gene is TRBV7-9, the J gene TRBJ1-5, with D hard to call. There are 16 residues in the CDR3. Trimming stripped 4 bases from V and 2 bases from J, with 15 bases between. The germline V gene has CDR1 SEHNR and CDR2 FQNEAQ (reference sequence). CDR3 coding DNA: TGTGCCAGCAGCTCCAGTCTGGGCGGGGGCAATCAGCCCCAGCATTTT. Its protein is CASSSSLGGGNQPQHF. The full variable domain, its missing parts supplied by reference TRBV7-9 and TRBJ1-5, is DTGVSQNPRHKITKRGQNVTFRCDPISEHNRLYWYRQTLGQGPEFLTYFQNEAQLEKSRLLSDRFSAERPKGSFSTLEIQRTEQGDSAMYLCASSSSLGGGNQPQHFGDGTRLSIL.

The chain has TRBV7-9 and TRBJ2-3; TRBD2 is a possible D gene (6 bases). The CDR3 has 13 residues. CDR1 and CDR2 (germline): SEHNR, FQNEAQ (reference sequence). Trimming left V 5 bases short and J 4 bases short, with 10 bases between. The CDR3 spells CASSRLVSDTQYF. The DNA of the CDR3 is TGTGCCAGCAGCAGACTAGTTTCAGATACGCAGTATTTT.

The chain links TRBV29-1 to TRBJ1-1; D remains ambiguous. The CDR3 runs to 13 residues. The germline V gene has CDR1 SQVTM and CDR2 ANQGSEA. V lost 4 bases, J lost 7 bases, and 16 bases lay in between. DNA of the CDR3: TGCAGCGTTGTATTACAGCCTGATCTTGAAGCTTTCTTT. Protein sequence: CSVVLQPDLEAFF.

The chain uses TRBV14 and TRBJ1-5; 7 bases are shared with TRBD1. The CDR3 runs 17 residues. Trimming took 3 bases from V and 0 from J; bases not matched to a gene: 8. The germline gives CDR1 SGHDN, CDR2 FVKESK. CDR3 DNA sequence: TGTGCCAGCAGCCAGAAGGACAGGCGAGATAGCAATCAGCCCCAGCATTTT. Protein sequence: CASSQKDRRDSNQPQHF.

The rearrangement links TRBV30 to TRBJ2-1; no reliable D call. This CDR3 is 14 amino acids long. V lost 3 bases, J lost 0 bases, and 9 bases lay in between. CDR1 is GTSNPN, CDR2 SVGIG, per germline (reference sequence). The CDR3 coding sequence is TGTGCCTGGAGCCCCCCCGGCTCCTACAATGAGCAGTTCTTC. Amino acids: CAWSPPGSYNEQFF.

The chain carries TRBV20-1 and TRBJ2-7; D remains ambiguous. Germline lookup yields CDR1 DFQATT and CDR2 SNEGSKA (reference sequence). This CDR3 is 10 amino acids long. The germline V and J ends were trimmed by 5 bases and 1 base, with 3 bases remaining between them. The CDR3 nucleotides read TGCAGTGCTGCGTCCTACGAGCAGTACTTC. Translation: CSAASYEQYF.

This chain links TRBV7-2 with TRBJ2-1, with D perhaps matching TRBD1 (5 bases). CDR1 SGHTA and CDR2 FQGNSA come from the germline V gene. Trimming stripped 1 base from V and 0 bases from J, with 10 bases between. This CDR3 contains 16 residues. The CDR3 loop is CASSLDRQNSYNEQFF. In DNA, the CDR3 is TGTGCCAGCAGCTTAGACCGACAGAACTCCTACAATGAGCAGTTCTTC. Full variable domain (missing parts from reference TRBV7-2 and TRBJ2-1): GAGVSQSPSNKVTEKGKDVELRCDPISGHTALYWYRQSLGQGLEFLIYFQGNSAPDKSGLPSDRFSAERTGGSVSTLTIQRTQQEDSAVYLCASSLDRQNSYNEQFFGPGTRLTVL.

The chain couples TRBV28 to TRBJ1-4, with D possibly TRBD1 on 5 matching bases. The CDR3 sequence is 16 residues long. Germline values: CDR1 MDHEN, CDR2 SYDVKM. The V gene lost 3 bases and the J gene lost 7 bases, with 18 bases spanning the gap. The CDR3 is CASSFGRGQTGEKLFF. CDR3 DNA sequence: TGTGCCAGCAGTTTTGGTAGGGGCCAAACCGGTGAAAAACTGTTTTTT.

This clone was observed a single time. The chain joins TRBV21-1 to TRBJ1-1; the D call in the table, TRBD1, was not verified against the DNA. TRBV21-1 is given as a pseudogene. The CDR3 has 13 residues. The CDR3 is CASSKPGYIEAFF. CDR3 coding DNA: TGTGCCAGCAGCAAACCAGGGTACATTGAAGCTTTCTTT.

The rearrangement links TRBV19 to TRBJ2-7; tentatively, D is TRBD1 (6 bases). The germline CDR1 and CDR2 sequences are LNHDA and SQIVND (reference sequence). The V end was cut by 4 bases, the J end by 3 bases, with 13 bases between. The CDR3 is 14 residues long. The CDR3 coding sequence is TGTGCCAGTAGTAATGGGCAGGGGATCTACGAGCAGTACTTC. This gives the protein CASSNGQGIYEQYF.

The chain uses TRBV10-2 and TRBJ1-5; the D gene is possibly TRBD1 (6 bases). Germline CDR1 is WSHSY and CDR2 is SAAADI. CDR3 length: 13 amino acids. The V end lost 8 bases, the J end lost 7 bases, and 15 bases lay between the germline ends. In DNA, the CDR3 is TGCGCCAGCGGAGCGGGACACGAGCAGCCCCAGCATTTT. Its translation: CASGAGHEQPQHF.